These 14 T cell receptor beta chains came from one sample sequenced in a study of blood T cells in healthy people across ages. Together with a sample-barcoded 5' primer, a J-beta primer mix was included in a second PCR lasting about 7 to 11 cycles. From the 5' RACE reads, TCRdb called clonotypes with MiXCR, one entry per CDR3 protein. The data show fewer than 800,000 distinct CDR3 sequences, around 25% seen once. These data were likewise used in another study, on T cells of mothers and their children.

Input material: blood. The receptors here all came from a boy younger than 18 in good health.

The gene calls are TRBV29-1 and TRBJ2-5; D not certain. This CDR3 spans 13 amino acids. V lost 4 bases and J lost 2, with 11 bases in between. Germline loops: CDR1 SQVTM, CDR2 ANQGSEA. The CDR3 protein is CSVVQVMQETQYF. The CDR3, as DNA: TGCAGCGTTGTTCAGGTCATGCAAGAGACCCAGTACTTC. The full variable domain, rest sourced from reference TRBV29-1 and TRBJ2-5, is SAVISQKPSRDICQRGTSLTIQCQVDSQVTMMFWYRQQPGQSLTLIATANQGSEATYESGFVIDKFPISRPNLTFSTLTVSNMSPEDSSIYLCSVVQVMQETQYFGPGTRLLVL.

The rearrangement links TRBV19 to TRBJ2-4; the D gene is possibly TRBD1 (6 bases). Germline CDR1 and CDR2: LNHDA and SQIVND (reference sequence). The CDR3 totals 17 residues. V lost 9 bases and J lost 3, with 24 bases in between. CDR3 in DNA: TGTGCCAGCAATTCTCCGGGACACTCAGGAGACAAAAACATTCAGTACTTC. Amino acid sequence: CASNSPGHSGDKNIQYF.

The CDR3 DNA reads as TGTGCCAGCAGCAAAGTTGGTCAGGGACAGGGTGATCAGCCCCAGCATTTT. Translated, it gives CASSKVGQGQGDQPQHF. The V call is TRBV21-1, the J call TRBJ1-5; the table gives TRBD1 as D, unverified against the DNA. TRBV21-1 represents a pseudogene. The CDR3 length is 17 residues.

CDR3 sequence: CATSDSPTGEAFF. The CDR3 DNA is TGTGCCACCAGTGATTCGCCCACAGGGGAAGCTTTCTTT. This chain uses TRBV24-1 with TRBJ1-1, with TRBD1 as a possible D gene (6 bases). CDR3 length: 13 residues. V dropped 2 bases and J dropped 8 bases, with 11 bases sitting between them. Germline CDR1 is KGHDR and CDR2 is SFDVKD.

V is TRBV10-3 and J is TRBJ2-6; D gene uncertain. Deletions cut 3 bases from V and 0 bases from J, with 6 bases between. This CDR3 comprises 15 residues. Germline CDR1 and CDR2: ENHRY and SYGVKD. Here the CDR3 DNA reads TGTGCCATCAGTGATCCGAACTCTGGGGCCAACGTCCTGACTTTC. Amino acids: CAISDPNSGANVLTF.

Note on this clonotype: One junction end disagrees with the germline gene, perhaps due to a read error. The gene calls are TRBV4-1 and TRBJ2-7; D ambiguous. Germline CDR1 reads MGHRA; CDR2 reads YSYEKL. The CDR3 spans 14 residues. As DNA, the CDR3 is TGCGCCAGCAGCCATGCCCCCGAGGCTGCCCCTCGAGACTTC. This sequence encodes CASSHAPEAAPRDF.

This clonotype appeared a few times. This chain uses TRBV7-2 with TRBJ2-7, with D possibly TRBD2 on 6 matching bases. The germline gives CDR1 SGHTA, CDR2 FQGNSA. The CDR3 totals 15 residues. V was clipped by 3 bases and J by 4 bases, with 16 bases between them. CDR3 DNA: TGTGCCAGCAGCTTGGGACTCATTGGGGGATACGAGCAGTACTTC. Amino acids: CASSLGLIGGYEQYF.

This clonotype was recorded a few times. The chain joins TRBV9 to TRBJ1-4; D possibly corresponds to TRBD1 (5 bases). The V and J ends lost 5 bases and 0 bases respectively, with 14 bases between them. Germline CDR1 SGDLS, CDR2 YYNGEE. The CDR3 covers 16 residues. The CDR3, as DNA: TGTGCCAGCAGTGAAATCCCAGGGACAACTAATGAAAAACTGTTTTTT. Residues: CASSEIPGTTNEKLFF.

The chain is built from TRBV20-1 and TRBJ2-5; 10 bases line up with TRBD2. The end of the DNA fits TRBJ2-7 better, so the J call may be wrong. Germline CDR1 reads DFQATT; CDR2 reads SNEGSKA (reference sequence). The CDR3 covers 15 residues. CDR3 protein: CSARYLAGASYEQYF. DNA of the CDR3: TGCAGTGCTAGATACCTAGCGGGGGCTTCCTACGAGCAGTACTTC.

In its sample, this clonotype was seen a few times. The V and J genes are TRBV6-5 and TRBJ2-6; TRBD1 matches at 10 bases. V was clipped by 0 bases and J by 1 base; unmatched bases: 3. The CDR3 runs 18 residues. In germline, CDR1 is MNHEY, CDR2 SVGAGI. CDR3 amino acids: CASSYSRTGGSGANVLTF. CDR3 DNA: TGTGCCAGCAGTTACTCGAGGACAGGGGGTTCTGGGGCCAACGTCCTGACTTTC.

The rearrangement joins TRBV4-1 to TRBJ2-1; tentative D call: TRBD1 (6 bases). CDR3 length equals 13 residues. Trimming took 3 bases from V and 7 from J, leaving 10 bases between them. The germline CDR1 and CDR2 sequences are MGHRA and YSYEKL. Written as DNA, the CDR3 is TGCGCCAGCAGCCAGCCACAGGGTAATGAGCAGTTCTTC. Its translation: CASSQPQGNEQFF.

J is TRBJ2-1 and V is TRBV12-3 or TRBV12-4; TRBD1 aligns across 12 bases. The CDR3 spans 15 residues. J was trimmed by 9 bases and V by 7 bases; bases with no gene match: 10. The CDR3 loop reads CASNQWDRGQFEQFF. The DNA for the CDR3 is TGTGCCAGCAATCAATGGGACAGGGGGCAGTTTGAGCAGTTCTTC.

This chain connects TRBV29-1 to TRBJ2-1, with TRBD1 identical over 8 bases. The CDR3 is made up of 16 amino acids. Trimming at V came to 6 bases and at J to 3 bases, leaving 13 bases not matched to a gene. Germline loops: CDR1 SQVTM, CDR2 ANQGSEA. The CDR3 protein is CSVTLQDRVDYNEQFF. The CDR3, as DNA: TGCAGCGTGACCCTTCAGGACAGGGTGGACTACAATGAGCAGTTCTTC.

This clonotype was counted many times. The V gene is TRBV7-2, the J gene TRBJ1-5, with a tentative D call TRBD1 (5 bases). CDR3 length equals 15 residues. The germline V gene encodes CDR1 SGHTA and CDR2 FQGNSA. The ends were cut back, 4 bases at V and 7 bases at J, with 17 bases in the middle. The CDR3 spells CASSSPGEGNQPQHF. The DNA of the CDR3 is TGTGCCAGCAGCTCCCCGGGGGAGGGGAACCAGCCCCAGCATTTT.